This TCR beta chain was sequenced in a study of tumor-infiltrating lymphocytes in primary liver carcinoma. The wider study: Sample counts of productive TCRbeta reads spanned roughly 3.5 to 8 million; these counts were similar across tissue types. Study results and limitations: Between tumor regions, pairs overlapped more than tumor-adjacent and tumor-blood pairs did. Top-250-clone fractions were significantly higher in tumors than in blood (p = 0.039).

The CDR3 is made up of 12 amino acids. Germline V gene data show CDR1 as SGHAT and CDR2 as FQNNGV. Unsorted whole blood yielded the blood RNA, and germline DNA was also extracted. Donors were untreated and chronically infected with HBV. From approximately 0.5 ug of total RNA, TCR beta-specific cDNA was reverse-transcribed using a constant-region primer. Three nested multiplex PCR rounds of slightly modified ARM-PCR generated TCR beta libraries. Forward primers for TRBV1-TRBV30 and a C-beta reverse primer served the first two PCR rounds, at approximately 10 cycles each. TCRdb reprocessed the multiplex PCR reads with MiXCR, giving one entry per CDR3 protein. The top ten clones hold roughly 7% of a sample with fewer than 250,000 distinct CDR3 sequences, roughly 61% of them seen once. As for this clonotype: Its specificity is unknown. An end of the junction differs from the germline gene, which may be a read error.

This TCR was recovered from a woman between 55 and 75 years old with primary liver carcinoma and hepatitis B virus infection. The sample consisted of peripheral blood. This sequence joins TRBV11-2 and TRBJ1-2; D is perhaps TRBD1 (5 bases). CDR3 coding DNA: TGCGCCAGCAGATCCAACCAGGGTGGCTACACCTTC. As protein: CASRSNQGGYTF. Full variable domain (outside the CDR3, taken from reference TRBV11-2 and TRBJ1-2): EAGVAQSPRYKIIEKRQSVAFWCNPISGHATLYWYQQILGQGPKLLIQFQNNGVVDDSQLPKDRFSAERLKGVDSTLKIQPAKLEDSAVYLCASRSNQGGYTFGSGTRLTVV.